This T cell receptor beta chain was captured in a study of cytomegalovirus exposure and HLA in healthy donors. This clone was seen more than once but under ten times. Antigen: not known. General study findings and limits: The classifier was said to identify cytomegalovirus status with high specificity and sensitivity. A later analysis linked about 17,000 TCR beta sequences to HLA alleles at 0.05 false discovery rate. A later analysis reportedly found fewer N-insertions in an Asian-associated ancestry cluster than the approximately 660-donor mean.

This CDR3 spans 14 amino acids. Germline assignment: CDR1 SGHNT and CDR2 YYREEE (reference sequence). The V and J ends lost 1 base and 6 bases respectively, with 13 bases between them. Researchers ran the PCR with 60 Vbeta and 13 Jbeta primers. Here immunoSEQ multiplex PCR was the method, and the copy in TCRdb shows in-frame clones only, minus some. This sample yields some 180,000 clones, of which 80% are seen a single time; around 1.4% belongs to the top ten. The V call is TRBV5-4, the J call TRBJ1-1; tentative D call: TRBD1 (6 bases). Sequenced input: PBMCs. This TCR came from a girl aged 10-17 years in good health and CMV-seropositive. The CDR3 loop is CASSLNSGVAEAFF. The CDR3 nucleotides read TGTGCCAGCAGCTTGAATTCAGGGGTGGCTGAAGCTTTCTTT.